The T cell receptor beta chain under discussion was sequenced for a study of shared clonotypes between healthy human individuals. Across the study: The people who gave samples were a couple of women and a few men aged 18 to 49. General study points: Against clonotypes common to all four donors, non-shared ones had lower generation probabilities.

CD45RO negativity and positive selection for CCR7 defined naive CD8 cells, a population that excluded terminally differentiated effector memory CD45RA+ cells. Worth noting for this clone: As yet, its antigen is unknown.

V lost 7 bases to trimming and J lost 6 bases, with 8 bases between them. The CDR3 contains 10 residues. From germline, CDR1 is SGHNT and CDR2 YYREEE (reference sequence). Methods used by the authors: Junction-only sequences without quality scores were provided by ImmunoSEQ, so filtering was different. Using immunoSEQ multiplex PCR, the repertoire was profiled, and TCRdb retains in-frame clones only, with some absent. V and J calls and clone size are copied from that table; D and trimming were computed from the DNA. The sample holds roughly 2.1 million clones; about 93% are singletons and the top ten take more than 1.5%.

The sequenced sample was naive CD8+ T cells from PBMCs. The origin of this receptor is a young man in good health. Some clones in this sample may be carry-over from other donors' samples. The V gene is TRBV5-4, the J gene TRBJ2-7, with D perhaps TRBD1 (6 bases). CDR3 DNA: TGTGCCAGCCCCAGGGGCGAGCAGTACTTC. Translation: CASPRGEQYF.